A single sample is the source of the 25 T cell receptor beta chains below, sequenced in a study of T-cell memory formation after mild COVID-19. TCRdb re-called the 5' RACE reads with MiXCR, one entry per CDR3 protein. The sample has 350,000 or so distinct CDR3 sequences; 21% are singletons. The specimen was PBMCs or a T cell subset sorted from them (not recorded which). The receptors originated from an adult woman who had mild COVID-19 (a few samples of this study predate the infection). Cell type and time point are not known.

V usage is TRBV7-9 and J usage is TRBJ2-7; D might be TRBD1 or TRBD2, each matching 5 bases. V was pared by 5 bases and J by 3 bases, with 14 bases between. Germline V gene lookup returns CDR1 SEHNR and CDR2 FQNEAQ (reference sequence). CDR3 length: 14 amino acids. The CDR3 sequence is CASSPPGTYYEQYF. The CDR3, as DNA: TGTGCCAGCAGCCCACCCGGGACCTACTACGAGCAGTACTTC.

This clonotype was counted a few times. The chain couples TRBV5-5 to TRBJ1-5; possible D gene TRBD1, 6 bases. Trimming took off 4 bases at V and 1 base at J, with 9 bases between the two ends. The V gene's germline CDR1 is SGHKS and CDR2 YYEKEE (reference sequence). The CDR3 loop spans 14 amino acids. CDR3 sequence: CASSADRSNQPQHF. CDR3 nucleotides: TGTGCCAGCAGCGCCGACAGGAGCAATCAGCCCCAGCATTTT.

This clonotype was seen more than once but under ten times. The rearrangement uses TRBV29-1 and TRBJ2-1; TRBD1 aligns across 7 bases. J was trimmed by 0 bases and V by 6 bases; bases with no gene match: 11. Looked up from germline, CDR1 is SQVTM and CDR2 is ANQGSEA. This CDR3 comprises 16 residues. The DNA for the CDR3 is TGCAGCGTACTCCGACAGGGCGTGTCCTCCTACAATGAGCAGTTCTTC. Its translation: CSVLRQGVSSYNEQFF.

The chain has TRBV6-6 and TRBJ1-5, with 8 bases aligning to TRBD1. The germline V gene has CDR1 MNHNY and CDR2 SVGAGI (reference sequence). The CDR3 runs to 18 residues. Germline trimming cut 2 bases from V and 1 base from J; bases unmatched to any gene: 10. The CDR3 nucleotides are TGTGCCAGCAGTTACCCCCACGGACAGGGTAGGAGCAATCAGCCCCAGCATTTT. Protein: CASSYPHGQGRSNQPQHF.

This clonotype was counted a few times. The V and J genes are TRBV27 and TRBJ2-5, with 10 bases aligning to TRBD2. V trimming: 5 bases; J trimming: 4 bases; junction bases outside the gene matches: 4. This CDR3 is built from 14 residues. The germline V gene has CDR1 MNHEY and CDR2 SMNVEV (reference sequence). The CDR3 is CASSLAGVGETQYF. CDR3 DNA sequence: TGTGCCAGCAGTCTAGCGGGAGTGGGAGAGACCCAGTACTTC.

This clonotype was seen a handful of times. This chain uses TRBV7-9 with TRBJ1-2, with TRBD1 identical over 7 bases. CDR3 length: 14 residues. V dropped 8 bases and J dropped 4; count of bases not matched to a gene: 10. Germline-derived CDR1 and CDR2 are SEHNR and FQNEAQ (reference sequence). The CDR3 DNA is TGTGCCAGCCGGGAAGGGACAGACCTCTATGGCTACACCTTC. Its translation is CASREGTDLYGYTF.

This chain joins TRBV29-1 and TRBJ2-1, with D tentatively TRBD2 (7 bases). Per the germline V gene, CDR1 is SQVTM and CDR2 is ANQGSEA. This CDR3 has 16 amino acids. V lost 5 bases and J 6 bases, leaving 23 bases between the germline ends. The CDR3 nucleotides read TGCAGCGTTTGGGGAGAAGGGGGAGGGCCCGGCAATGAGCAGTTCTTC. It specifies CSVWGEGGGPGNEQFF.

V usage is TRBV9 and J usage is TRBJ2-5, with 7 bases identical to TRBD2. The CDR3 extends over 14 amino acids. With V trimmed by 6 bases and J by 1 base, 6 bases remained unmatched. Germline assignment: CDR1 SGDLS and CDR2 YYNGEE. The CDR3 nucleotides read TGTGCCAGCAACTTAGCGGGCCCCCAAGAGACCCAGTACTTC. Translation gives CASNLAGPQETQYF. The full variable domain, completed using reference TRBV9 and TRBJ2-5, is DSGVTQTPKHLITATGQRVTLRCSPRSGDLSVYWYQQSLDQGLQFLIQYYNGEERAKGNILERFSAQQFPDLHSELNLSSLELGDSALYFCASNLAGPQETQYFGPGTRLLVL.

The chain combines TRBV7-9 with TRBJ1-1, with D possibly being TRBD1 (5 bases). Trimming stripped 5 bases from V and 0 bases from J, with 13 bases between. The CDR3 sequence is 15 residues long. Germline CDR1 SEHNR, CDR2 FQNEAQ (reference sequence). The CDR3 DNA reads as TGTGCCAGCAGCCTCCGGGGACCCTTGAACACTGAAGCTTTCTTT. This codes for CASSLRGPLNTEAFF.

This clonotype was found a few times. Here the CDR3 DNA reads TGTGCCAGCAGCCCAGTGGCGGGAATGGGGTACAATGAGCAGTTCTTC. Encoded protein: CASSPVAGMGYNEQFF. V gene TRBV7-3 combines with J gene TRBJ2-1; D possibly corresponds to TRBD2 (6 bases). CDR3 length equals 16 residues. CDR1 is SGHTA, CDR2 FQGTGA, per germline. Trimming took off 5 bases at V and 4 bases at J, with 18 bases between the two ends.

Only a few counts were recorded for this clonotype. The chain is built from TRBV7-2 and TRBJ1-1; D may be TRBD1 (6 bases). The CDR3 is 13 amino acids. Germline V gives CDR1 SGHTA, CDR2 FQGNSA. Trimming removed 5 bases at V and 7 bases at J, with 14 bases between. This CDR3 is CASSPHQGFEAFF. CDR3 in DNA: TGTGCCAGCAGCCCCCACCAGGGGTTTGAAGCTTTCTTT.

The CDR3 reads CATGLISGNTIYF. The DNA for the CDR3 is TGTGCCACTGGACTGATCTCTGGAAACACCATATATTTT. This rearrangement joins TRBV6-5 to TRBJ1-3; D gene uncertain. This CDR3 region has 13 residues. CDR1 and CDR2 (germline): MNHEY, SVGAGI. Trimming removed 10 bases at V and 0 bases at J, with 10 bases between.

This rearrangement joins TRBV5-1 to TRBJ2-1; 13 positions agree with TRBD2. J gave up 6 bases and V 5 bases, and 5 bases lay outside the gene matches. The CDR3 runs 15 residues. Germline V gene sequence: CDR1 SGHRS, CDR2 YFSETQ. CDR3 DNA sequence: TGCGCCAGCAGTTACGGGACTAGCGGGACCAATGAGCAGTTCTTC. Translation gives CASSYGTSGTNEQFF.

J is TRBJ1-4 and V is TRBV20-1, with a weak D call TRBD1 (5 bases). The CDR3 totals 13 residues. Germline assignment: CDR1 DFQATT and CDR2 SNEGSKA (reference sequence). The V end lost 6 bases, the J end lost 7 bases, and 15 bases lay between the germline ends. CDR3 loop: CSALDIRSEKLFF. CDR3 coding DNA: TGCAGTGCCCTGGACATCAGGAGTGAAAAACTGTTTTTT.

The table lists this clonotype with many counts. This CDR3 reads CASSPIYGTPSYEQYF. The CDR3 nucleotides are TGTGCCAGCAGCCCGATTTACGGGACACCGTCCTACGAGCAGTACTTC. The chain recombines TRBV6-2 or TRBV6-3 with TRBJ2-7; D might be TRBD1 (6 bases). Germline V gene data show CDR1 as MNHEY and CDR2 as SVGEGT. This CDR3 spans 16 amino acids. V lost 6 bases and J lost 1, with 19 bases in between.

This clonotype has just a few counts. V gene TRBV6-5 combines with J gene TRBJ2-3; possible D gene TRBD1, 6 bases. The germline V gene has CDR1 MNHEY and CDR2 SVGAGI. V lost 5 bases to trimming and J lost 6 bases, with 12 bases between them. The CDR3 runs 13 residues. The CDR3 reads CASSTSRGDTQYF. The CDR3 nucleotides are TGTGCCAGCAGTACCTCAAGGGGGGATACGCAGTATTTT.

The gene calls are TRBV2 and TRBJ2-2; D is possibly TRBD2 (6 bases). The CDR3 sequence is 17 residues long. V was trimmed by 4 bases and J by 2 bases, leaving 17 bases between them. The germline V gene encodes CDR1 SNHLY and CDR2 FYNNEI. The CDR3 coding sequence is TGTGCCAGCAGTGGGGAAACGGGGGTCCCTAACACCGGGGAGCTGTTTTTT. Protein product: CASSGETGVPNTGELFF.

In its sample, this clonotype was seen many times. Written as DNA, the CDR3 is TGCGCCAGCAGCTTTCAACAGGGACATGGCTACACCTTC. Translated: CASSFQQGHGYTF. This sequence joins TRBV5-1 and TRBJ1-2; a possible D gene is TRBD1 (6 bases). The CDR3 has 13 amino acids. Trimming took off 2 bases at V and 6 bases at J, with 11 bases between the two ends. CDR1 is SGHRS and CDR2 is YFSETQ in the germline V gene.

This clonotype was counted a few times. The gene calls are TRBV12-3 or TRBV12-4 and TRBJ1-1; 7 bases match TRBD1. The CDR3 loop spans 13 amino acids. V was clipped by 6 bases and J by 4 bases; unmatched bases: 5. The CDR3 reads CASRLQGSTEAFF. The CDR3 nucleotides read TGTGCCAGCAGGCTACAGGGGAGCACTGAAGCTTTCTTT.

Only a few counts were recorded for this clonotype. The chain combines TRBV18 with TRBJ2-7; the D gene could be TRBD1 or TRBD2 (5 bases each). V shed 0 bases and J shed 3 bases, with 6 bases lying between them. Germline assignment: CDR1 KGHSH and CDR2 LQKENI. The CDR3 length is 13 residues. CDR3 region: CASSPPGDYEQYF. As DNA, the CDR3 is TGTGCCAGCTCACCACCGGGGGACTACGAGCAGTACTTC. Looking up the rest from reference TRBV18 and TRBJ2-7 gives the full variable domain: NAGVMQNPRHLVRRRGQEARLRCSPMKGHSHVYWYRQLPEEGLKFMVYLQKENIIDESGMPKERFSAEFPKEGPSILRIQQVVRGDSAAYFCASSPPGDYEQYFGPGTRLTVT.

The gene calls are TRBV4-1 and TRBJ2-1, with D uncertain. This CDR3 contains 13 residues. V was cut by 2 bases and J by 9 bases, with 11 bases left in between. CDR1 is MGHRA, CDR2 YSYEKL, per germline. The CDR3 DNA reads TGCGCCAGCAGCCAACTCGACACGGTTGAGCAGTTCTTC. Protein: CASSQLDTVEQFF.

This clonotype was picked up a small number of times. The chain joins TRBV12-3 or TRBV12-4 to TRBJ2-7; 13 positions agree with TRBD2. V lost 5 bases to trimming and J lost 6 bases; unmatched junction nucleotides: 7. This CDR3 is 15 amino acids long. The CDR3 DNA reads as TGTGCCAGCAGTCCCGGACTAGCGGGAGTCGCCGAGCAGTACTTC. The encoded protein is CASSPGLAGVAEQYF.

This clonotype was counted between two and nine times. The V and J genes are TRBV4-2 and TRBJ2-1, with TRBD2 identical over 8 bases. The CDR3 runs to 17 residues. The germline V gene has CDR1 LGHNA and CDR2 YNFKEQ. J gave up 8 bases and V 1 base, and 13 bases lay outside the gene matches. The CDR3 coding sequence is TGTGCCAGCAGCCAAGTGCTCACGGCTAGCGGGTACCATGAGCAGTTCTTC. This gives the protein CASSQVLTASGYHEQFF.

Details on this clonotype: This may arise from a read error, as a much more abundant clone is one base away. The V gene is TRBV12-3 or TRBV12-4, the J gene TRBJ2-3; no reliable D call. The CDR3 runs to 12 residues. The V and J ends lost 2 bases and 5 bases respectively, with 5 bases between them. As DNA, the CDR3 is TGTGCCAGCAGTTTACTAGAAGATACGCAGTATTTT. This sequence encodes CASSLLEDTQYF.

This sequence joins TRBV7-2 and TRBJ2-5, with D tentatively TRBD1 (5 bases). V was trimmed by 4 bases and J by 10 bases, leaving 10 bases between them. The CDR3 has 11 residues. Looked up from germline, CDR1 is SGHTA and CDR2 is FQGNSA. The DNA of the CDR3 is TGTGCCAGCAGCTCTAGACAGCGCCAGTACTTC. Translation gives CASSSRQRQYF.